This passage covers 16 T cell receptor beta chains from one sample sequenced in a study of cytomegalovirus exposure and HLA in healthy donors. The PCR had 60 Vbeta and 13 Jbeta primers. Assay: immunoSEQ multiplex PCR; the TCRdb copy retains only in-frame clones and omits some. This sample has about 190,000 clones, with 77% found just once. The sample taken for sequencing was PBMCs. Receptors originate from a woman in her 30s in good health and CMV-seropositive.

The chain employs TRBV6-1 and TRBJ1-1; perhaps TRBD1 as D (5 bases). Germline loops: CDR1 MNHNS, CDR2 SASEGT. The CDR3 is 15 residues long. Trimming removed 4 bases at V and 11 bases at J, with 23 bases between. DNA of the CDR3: TGTGCCAGCAGTGTAGTCACAGGTGCTTCCAAGTGGGCTTTCTTT. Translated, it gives CASSVVTGASKWAFF.

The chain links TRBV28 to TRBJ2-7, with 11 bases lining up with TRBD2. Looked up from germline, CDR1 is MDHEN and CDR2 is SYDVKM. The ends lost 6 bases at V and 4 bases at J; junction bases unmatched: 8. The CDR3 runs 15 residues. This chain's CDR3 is CASSQLAGERYEQYF. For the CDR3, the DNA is TGTGCCAGCAGCCAACTAGCGGGAGAGAGGTACGAGCAGTACTTC. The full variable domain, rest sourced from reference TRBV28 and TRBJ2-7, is DVKVTQSSRYLVKRTGEKVFLECVQDMDHENMFWYRQDPGLGLRLIYFSYDVKMKEKGDIPEGYSVSREKKERFSLILESASTNQTSMYLCASSQLAGERYEQYFGPGTRLTVT.

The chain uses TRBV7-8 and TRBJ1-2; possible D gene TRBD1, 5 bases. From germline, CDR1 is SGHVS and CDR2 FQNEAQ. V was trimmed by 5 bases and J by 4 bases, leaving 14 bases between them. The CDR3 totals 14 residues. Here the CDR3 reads CASSPDIVSYGYTF. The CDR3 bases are TGTGCCAGCAGCCCGGACATCGTATCCTATGGCTACACCTTC. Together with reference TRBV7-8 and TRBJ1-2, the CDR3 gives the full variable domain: GAGVSQSPRYKVAKRGQDVALRCDPISGHVSLFWYQQALGQGPEFLTYFQNEAQLDKSGLPSDRFFAERPEGSVSTLKIQRTQQEDSAVYLCASSPDIVSYGYTFGSGTRLTVV.

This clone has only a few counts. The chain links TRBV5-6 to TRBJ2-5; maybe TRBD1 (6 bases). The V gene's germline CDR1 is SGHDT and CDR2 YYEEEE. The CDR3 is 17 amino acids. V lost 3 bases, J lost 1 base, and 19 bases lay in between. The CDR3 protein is CASSSDTSLGAQETQYF. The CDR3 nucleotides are TGTGCCAGCAGCTCGGATACGAGCTTGGGGGCCCAAGAGACCCAGTACTTC. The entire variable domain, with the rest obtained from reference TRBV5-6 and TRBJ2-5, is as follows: DAGVTQSPTHLIKTRGQQVTLRCSPKSGHDTVSWYQQALGQGPQFIFQYYEEEERQRGNFPDRFSGHQFPNYSSELNVNALLLGDSALYLCASSSDTSLGAQETQYFGPGTRLLVL.

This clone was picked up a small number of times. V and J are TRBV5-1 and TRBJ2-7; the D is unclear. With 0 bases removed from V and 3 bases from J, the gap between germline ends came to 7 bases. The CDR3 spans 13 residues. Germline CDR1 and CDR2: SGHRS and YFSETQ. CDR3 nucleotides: TGCGCCAGCAGCTTGGCCACCTACTACGAGCAGTACTTC. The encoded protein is CASSLATYYEQYF.

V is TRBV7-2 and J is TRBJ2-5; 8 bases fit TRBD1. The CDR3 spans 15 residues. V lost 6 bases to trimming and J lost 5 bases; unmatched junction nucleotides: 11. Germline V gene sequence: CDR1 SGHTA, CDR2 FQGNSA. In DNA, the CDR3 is TGTGCCAGCAGGCCGGACAGGGCCCTCTACGAGACCCAGTACTTC. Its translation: CASRPDRALYETQYF.

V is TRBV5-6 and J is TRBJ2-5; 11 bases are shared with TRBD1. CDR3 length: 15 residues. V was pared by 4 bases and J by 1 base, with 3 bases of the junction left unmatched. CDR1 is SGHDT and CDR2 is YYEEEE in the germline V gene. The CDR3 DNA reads TGTGCCAGCAGCCGAGGGACAGGGGGCCAAGAGACCCAGTACTTC. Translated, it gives CASSRGTGGQETQYF.

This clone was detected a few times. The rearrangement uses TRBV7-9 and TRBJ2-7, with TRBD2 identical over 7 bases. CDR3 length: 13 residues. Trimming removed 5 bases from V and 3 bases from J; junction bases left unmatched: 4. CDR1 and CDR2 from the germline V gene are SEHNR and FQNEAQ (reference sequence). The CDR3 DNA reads TGTGCCAGCAGCATCGGGACTAACTACGAGCAGTACTTC. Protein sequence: CASSIGTNYEQYF. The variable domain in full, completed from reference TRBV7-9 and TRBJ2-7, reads DTGVSQNPRHKITKRGQNVTFRCDPISEHNRLYWYRQTLGQGPEFLTYFQNEAQLEKSRLLSDRFSAERPKGSFSTLEIQRTEQGDSAMYLCASSIGTNYEQYFGPGTRLTVT.

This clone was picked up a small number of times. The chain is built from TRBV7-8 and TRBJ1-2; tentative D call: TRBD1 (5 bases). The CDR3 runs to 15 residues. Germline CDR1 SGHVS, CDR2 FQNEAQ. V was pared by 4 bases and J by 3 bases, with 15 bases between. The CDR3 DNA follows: TGTGCCAGCAGCTCCGCCGCGCGGGGACACTATGGCTACACCTTC. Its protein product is CASSSAARGHYGYTF.

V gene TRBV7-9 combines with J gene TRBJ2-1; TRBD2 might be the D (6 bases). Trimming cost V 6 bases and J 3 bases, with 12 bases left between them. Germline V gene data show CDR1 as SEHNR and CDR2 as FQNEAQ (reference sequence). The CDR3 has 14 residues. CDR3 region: CASRSGTGYNEQFF. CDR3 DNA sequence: TGTGCCAGCAGATCCGGGACTGGCTACAATGAGCAGTTCTTC.

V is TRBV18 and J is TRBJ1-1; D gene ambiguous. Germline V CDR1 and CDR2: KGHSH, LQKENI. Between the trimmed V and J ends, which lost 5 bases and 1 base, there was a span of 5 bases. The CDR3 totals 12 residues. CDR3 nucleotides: TGTGCCAGCTCAATTAAGAACACTGAAGCTTTCTTT. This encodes CASSIKNTEAFF.

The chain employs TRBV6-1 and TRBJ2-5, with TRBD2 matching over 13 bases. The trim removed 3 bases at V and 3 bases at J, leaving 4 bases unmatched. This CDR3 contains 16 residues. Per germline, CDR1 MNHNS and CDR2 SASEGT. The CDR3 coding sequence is TGTGCCAGCAGTGATTACGGGACTAGCGGGAAAGAGACCCAGTACTTC. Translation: CASSDYGTSGKETQYF.

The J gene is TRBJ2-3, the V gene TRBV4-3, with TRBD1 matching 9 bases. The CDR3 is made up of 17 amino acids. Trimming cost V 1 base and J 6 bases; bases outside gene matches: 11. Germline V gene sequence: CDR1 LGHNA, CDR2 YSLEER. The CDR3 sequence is CASSQGPVTGGLDTQYF. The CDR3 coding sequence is TGCGCCAGCAGCCAAGGGCCAGTGACAGGGGGTCTGGATACGCAGTATTTT.

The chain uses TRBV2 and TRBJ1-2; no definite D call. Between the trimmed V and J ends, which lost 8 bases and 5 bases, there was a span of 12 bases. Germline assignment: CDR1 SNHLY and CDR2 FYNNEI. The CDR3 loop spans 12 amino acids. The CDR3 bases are TGTGCCAGCGGGGAGGCGCCTTATGGCTACACCTTC. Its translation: CASGEAPYGYTF.

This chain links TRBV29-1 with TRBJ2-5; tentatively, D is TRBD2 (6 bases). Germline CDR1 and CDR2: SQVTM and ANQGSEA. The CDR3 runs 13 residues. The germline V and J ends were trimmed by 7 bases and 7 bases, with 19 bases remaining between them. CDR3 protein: CSAGTSSSATQYF. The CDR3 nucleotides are TGCAGCGCCGGGACTTCTAGTTCGGCGACCCAGTACTTC.

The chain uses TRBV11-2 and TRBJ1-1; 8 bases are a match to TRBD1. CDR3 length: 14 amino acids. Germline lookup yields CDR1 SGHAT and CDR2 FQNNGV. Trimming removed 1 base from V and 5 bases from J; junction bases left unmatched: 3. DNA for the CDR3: TGTGCCAGCAGCTTAGTCAGGGGGCGGACTGAAGCTTTCTTT. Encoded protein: CASSLVRGRTEAFF.